Presented here are 11 T cell receptor beta chains from one specimen sequenced in a study of cytomegalovirus exposure and HLA in healthy donors. The PCR made use of 60 Vbeta and 13 Jbeta primers. Only in-frame clones appear in the TCRdb table, and some are missing; sequencing was by immunoSEQ multiplex PCR. The sample contains 80,000 or so clones, about 60% of which appear only once. Sequenced material: PBMCs. The receptors originated from a man aged 25 to 40 in good health and CMV-seropositive.

The chain combines TRBV12-5 with TRBJ2-2, with 7 bases aligning to TRBD2. Germline V gene data show CDR1 as LGHNT and CDR2 as FRNRAP. V dropped 2 bases and J dropped 5; count of bases not matched to a gene: 8. The CDR3 is 16 amino acids. For the CDR3, the DNA is TGTGCTAGTGGTTTGCGACCGGGAGGAATAACCGGGGAGCTGTTTTTT. It encodes CASGLRPGGITGELFF.

This clone has more than one count but fewer than ten. The rearrangement links TRBV7-8 to TRBJ2-7, with D uncertain. The CDR3 is 14 residues long. Trimming removed 3 bases from V and 2 bases from J, with 11 bases in between. Germline assignment: CDR1 SGHVS and CDR2 FQNEAQ. The CDR3 here is CASSFTAAPYEQYF. DNA of the CDR3: TGTGCCAGCAGCTTCACAGCTGCCCCCTACGAGCAGTACTTC.

The chain recombines TRBV27 with TRBJ1-4; 10 bases align to TRBD1. The length of the CDR3 is 15 residues. J lost 6 bases, V lost 6 bases, and 7 bases had no gene match. Germline CDR1 and CDR2: MNHEY and SMNVEV (reference sequence). The CDR3 sequence: CASRPSGTGDEKLFF. DNA of the CDR3: TGTGCCAGCAGACCTTCCGGGACAGGGGATGAAAAACTGTTTTTT.

This sequence joins TRBV6-4 and TRBJ2-3, with 8 bases identical to TRBD2. Losses at the gene ends were 9 bases for V and 3 bases for J; bases not matched to a gene: 11. This CDR3 has 15 residues. Germline lookup yields CDR1 MRHNA and CDR2 SNTAGT. CDR3 in amino acids: CASIKERGRTDTQYF. The CDR3 coding sequence is TGTGCCAGTATCAAAGAGCGGGGGCGAACAGATACGCAGTATTTT.

This chain connects TRBV14 to TRBJ2-1; TRBD2 matches 10 bases. The CDR3 consists of 15 residues. Trimming removed 5 bases from V and 3 bases from J; junction bases left unmatched: 4. The germline V gene encodes CDR1 SGHDN and CDR2 FVKESK. CDR3 sequence reads: CASSWGLANYNEQFF. As DNA, the CDR3 is TGTGCCAGCAGCTGGGGACTAGCGAACTACAATGAGCAGTTCTTC. Full variable domain (outside the CDR3, taken from reference TRBV14 and TRBJ2-1): EAGVTQFPSHSVIEKGQTVTLRCDPISGHDNLYWYRRVMGKEIKFLLHFVKESKQDESGMPNNRFLAERTGGTYSTLKVQPAELEDSGVYFCASSWGLANYNEQFFGPGTRLTVL.

V gene TRBV6-5 combines with J gene TRBJ1-2, with 7 bases matching TRBD1. This CDR3 has 15 residues. The J segment lost 1 base and the V segment lost 5 bases, leaving 7 bases of the junction unmatched. Germline CDR1 is MNHEY and CDR2 is SVGAGI. The CDR3 reads CASSHRGQGNYGYTF. CDR3 coding DNA: TGTGCCAGCAGTCACAGGGGCCAGGGTAACTATGGCTACACCTTC.

The V and J genes are TRBV29-1 and TRBJ2-1; 13 positions match TRBD2. The germline CDR1 and CDR2 sequences are SQVTM and ANQGSEA. Trimming at V came to 6 bases and at J to 4 bases, leaving 9 bases not matched to a gene. CDR3 length: 16 amino acids. The CDR3 here is CSVLWTSGRHYNEQFF. For the CDR3, the DNA is TGCAGCGTCTTGTGGACTAGCGGGAGACATTACAATGAGCAGTTCTTC.

The chain recombines TRBV28 with TRBJ2-7; a weak D match, TRBD2 (6 bases). The germline V gene has CDR1 MDHEN and CDR2 SYDVKM. V dropped 8 bases and J dropped 2 bases, with 13 bases sitting between them. CDR3 size: 13 residues. This CDR3 is CASSGGATYEQYF. DNA of the CDR3: TGTGCCAGCTCTGGCGGGGCAACCTACGAGCAGTACTTC.

The chain carries TRBV19 and TRBJ1-5; 7 nucleotides line up with TRBD1. After removal of 3 bases from V and 5 bases from J, the junction contained 4 bases not matched to a gene. The CDR3 is 14 residues long. Germline V gene lookup returns CDR1 LNHDA and CDR2 SQIVND (reference sequence). CDR3 nucleotides: TGTGCCAGTAGTATGGGACAGTTATATCAGCCCCAGCATTTT. Amino acid sequence: CASSMGQLYQPQHF.

The rearrangement joins TRBV28 to TRBJ1-5; no reliable D call. Per germline, CDR1 MDHEN and CDR2 SYDVKM. Trimming cost V 8 bases and J 3 bases, with 8 bases left between them. The CDR3 loop spans 12 amino acids. CDR3 amino acids: CASDISNQPQHF. CDR3 bases: TGTGCCAGCGACATATCCAATCAGCCCCAGCATTTT.

The chain links TRBV30 to TRBJ1-3; D is unresolved. Per germline, CDR1 GTSNPN and CDR2 SVGIG (reference sequence). Between the trimmed V and J ends, which lost 0 bases and 3 bases, there was a span of 12 bases. There are 15 residues in the CDR3. CDR3 amino acids: CAWSVSPRSGNTIYF. The CDR3 bases are TGTGCCTGGAGTGTATCCCCGAGAAGTGGAAACACCATATATTTT.